This T cell receptor (beta chain) was captured by sequencing in a study of CD8+CD57+ T cells in acquired aplastic anemia. Study information: Sorted CD4+ and CD8+ cells gave an average of approximately 3.1 ug of DNA.

Germline-derived CDR1 and CDR2 are DFQATT and SNEGSKA (reference sequence). This CDR3 is 15 amino acids long. Trimming took 4 bases from V and 6 from J, leaving 20 bases between them. Genomic DNA was employed as the template in profiling TCR beta VDJ and CDR3. MiXCR was run by TCRdb on the reads, yielding one entry per CDR3 protein. The sample lists approximately 190,000 distinct CDR3 sequences; over 60% were seen once. This clonotype showed up just a few times. Its antigen is currently unknown. Whole-study results and caveats: Patients and controls shared over 25 CD8+ CDR3 sequences, highly expressed in patients.

The sequenced material came from sorted CD4+, CD8+, or CD8+CD57+ T cells (not recorded which) from PBMCs. This clonotype was obtained from a human donor with severe aplastic anemia or a healthy control (not recorded which). The rearrangement uses TRBV20-1 and TRBJ2-3; D may be TRBD2 (7 bases). The CDR3: CSAKGGAQILDTQYF. CDR3 sequence (DNA): TGCAGTGCTAAGGGGGGGGCCCAGATATTGGATACGCAGTATTTT.